The rows below give T cell receptor beta chains drawn from one sample of a study of early T cells in non-severe SARS-CoV-2 infection. TCRdb reprocessed the 5' RACE reads via MiXCR and lists one record per CDR3 protein. The sample carries 99,000 or so distinct CDR3 sequences, 16% recorded once. The sample taken for sequencing was whole blood. The origin of the receptors is an adult who was a healthcare worker with PCR-confirmed SARS-CoV-2 infection or an uninfected control (not recorded which). The CDR3 runs from the conserved cysteine through the conserved F or W. Each record gives: V gene, clone size, J gene, D gene, CDR3 DNA, CDR3 protein. D genes are given only for firm matches. Not all rows give a size; the values are once, few, many and, for expanded clones, a class.

TRBV7-9	-	TRBJ2-1	TRBD2	TGTGCCAGCAGCCCTATAGCGGGATTTGGGGACAATGAGCAGTTCTTC	CASSPIAGFGDNEQFF
TRBV28	few	TRBJ2-7	TRBD2	TGTGCCACCCGGGAGGGGCACTCCTACGAGCAGTACTTC	CATREGHSYEQYF
TRBV29-1	-	TRBJ2-1	-	TGCAGCGTTGCGGGAGCCGTGAGTGATGAGCAGTTCTTC	CSVAGAVSDEQFF
TRBV7-6	-	TRBJ2-1	-	TGTGCCAGCAGCTCGGGACCTGTGGATGAGCAGTTCTTC	CASSSGPVDEQFF
TRBV27	-	TRBJ2-7	TRBD2	TGTGCCAGCAGTTTTCTGTCTAGCGGAGACTACGAGCAGTACTTC	CASSFLSSGDYEQYF
TRBV6-5	-	TRBJ2-3	TRBD1	TGTGCCAGCAGATACGGACAGGGGAGGACAGATACGCAGTATTTT	CASRYGQGRTDTQYF
TRBV9	-	TRBJ2-2	-	TGTGCCAGCAGCGTAGGGCAGGGAGCCGGGGAGCTGTTTTTT	CASSVGQGAGELFF
TRBV11-3	-	TRBJ2-2	-	TGTGCCAGCTCCCCGGGACATAAGGGCGGGGAGCTGTTTTTT	CASSPGHKGGELFF
TRBV7-8	-	TRBJ2-1	TRBD2	TGTGCCAGCAGCCGGACTAGCGTAAACAATGAGCAGTTCTTC	CASSRTSVNNEQFF
TRBV12-2	few	TRBJ2-4	-	TGTGCAAGTGTAGTGCGGGGGGCCCGAAACGACAAAAACATTCAGTACTTC	CASVVRGARNDKNIQYF
TRBV18	-	TRBJ2-3	-	TGTGCCAGCTCACCGCTTGTACCGGGAGATACGCAGTATTTT	CASSPLVPGDTQYF
TRBV6-6	many	TRBJ1-1	-	TGTGCCAGCAGTTACAGCCAGAACACTGAAGCTTTCTTT	CASSYSQNTEAFF
TRBV29-1	-	TRBJ2-3	TRBD1	TGCAGCGTTCTTACGGGACAGGGGGCTGTAGGGGATACGCAGTATTTT	CSVLTGQGAVGDTQYF
TRBV7-2	few	TRBJ2-1	TRBD2	TGTGCCAGCAGCCTAACCGTTACCGCGGGAGACCCATACAATGAGCAGTTCTTC	CASSLTVTAGDPYNEQFF
TRBV4-2	few	TRBJ2-1	TRBD2	TGTGCCAGCAGCCAAGATCCCCTAGCGGGAGGGCCACGCAATGAGCAGTTCTTC	CASSQDPLAGGPRNEQFF
TRBV27	-	TRBJ1-4	-	TGTGCCAGCAGTTTCCCTGCGAAGAGGTATAATGAAAAACTGTTTTTT	CASSFPAKRYNEKLFF
TRBV20-1	-	TRBJ1-3	TRBD1	TGCAGTGCTAGAGATTCGACAGGGGCTGGAAACACCATATATTTT	CSARDSTGAGNTIYF
TRBV18	-	TRBJ1-6	-	TGTGCCAGCTCACCGGTTTCGGCAGGGCTATCCCCAAATTCACCCCTCCATTTT	CASSPVSAGLSPNSPLHF
TRBV28	-	TRBJ1-5	-	TGTGCCAGCATCCTCGACACCGACAATCAGCCCCAGCATTTT	CASILDTDNQPQHF
TRBV29-1	many	TRBJ1-1	-	TGCAGCGTTGTACGCGGGTCCAACACTGAAGCTTTCTTT	CSVVRGSNTEAFF
TRBV25-1	few	TRBJ2-7	-	TGTGCCAGCAGGGCGGGGACAGTCTCCTACGAGCAGTACTTC	CASRAGTVSYEQYF
TRBV19	-	TRBJ2-3	-	TGTGCCAGTATCAGGAATTCCCGCAGCACAGATACGCAGTATTTT	CASIRNSRSTDTQYF
TRBV12-5	-	TRBJ1-5	-	TGTGCTAGTGGTTTAAGTTTGGGGCATCAGCCCCAGCATTTT	CASGLSLGHQPQHF
TRBV6-1	-	TRBJ2-2	-	TGTGCCAGCAGGCGGACAGCAGACACCGGGGAGCTGTTTTTT	CASRRTADTGELFF
TRBV10-2	few	TRBJ2-1	-	TGCGCCAGCAGTTTGGGGAGGAACGGGAAGGCTAACAATGAGCAGTTCTTC	CASSLGRNGKANNEQFF
TRBV9	-	TRBJ1-1	TRBD1	TGTGCCAGCAGCCGACCCCCTACAGGGGGCGCTTTCTTT	CASSRPPTGGAFF
TRBV12-3/TRBV12-4	-	TRBJ1-2	-	TGTGCCAGCAGTTTTGGAGACAGGACTTATGGCTACACCTTC	CASSFGDRTYGYTF
TRBV13	many	TRBJ2-2	-	TGTGCCAGCAGGCTAGCCAACACCGGGGAGCTGTTTTTT	CASRLANTGELFF
TRBV28	few	TRBJ2-5	-	TGTGCCAGCAGTTCTCGGACTACCTTCCAAGAGACCCAGTACTTC	CASSSRTTFQETQYF
TRBV12-5	few	TRBJ1-5	TRBD1	TGTGCTAGTGGTCACGCTCAGGGGGCAGTTCAGCCCCAGCATTTT	CASGHAQGAVQPQHF
TRBV7-2	-	TRBJ2-6	-	TGTGCCAGCAGCTTGAAGCCCTCAAGGGGTGGGGCCAACGTCCTGACTTTC	CASSLKPSRGGANVLTF
TRBV19	-	TRBJ1-4	TRBD1	TGTGCCAGTAGTACCTGGACAGGGGTTCGGGAAAAACTGTTTTTT	CASSTWTGVREKLFF
TRBV18	-	TRBJ2-4	-	TGTGCCAGCTCGCCAGGGGCCCTAGCCAAAAACATTCAGTACTTC	CASSPGALAKNIQYF
TRBV6-1	many	TRBJ1-2	-	TGTGCCAGCAGTGAAACCTCTAACTATGGCTACACCTTC	CASSETSNYGYTF
TRBV10-2	few	TRBJ2-1	TRBD2	TGCGCCATCGGGACTAGCGGAAACAATGAGCAGTTCTTC	CAIGTSGNNEQFF